This note documents a single T cell receptor (beta chain) sequence. This sample was taken from a study of blood T cell repertoires in COVID-19. In the original workflow: Amplification of reference gene primers provided the estimated nucleated cell counts. The method was immunoSEQ multiplex PCR; TCRdb's version includes in-frame clones alone and lacks a portion of them. That table gives V, J and clone size, and the DNA gave D and trimming. Altogether about 190,000 clones are present, less than 90% being singletons, with the ten largest covering 1% to 1.4%. This clonotype was sampled from a man aged 30-40 years with acute or convalescent COVID-19. Sequenced material: peripheral blood.

In DNA form, the CDR3 reads TGTGCCAGTAGTGCACAGCCCAACACTGAAGCTTTCTTT. This gives the protein CASSAQPNTEAFF. This chain connects TRBV19 to TRBJ1-1, with D hard to call. In germline, CDR1 is LNHDA, CDR2 SQIVND (reference sequence). The germline V and J ends were trimmed by 5 bases and 2 bases, with 9 bases remaining between them. This CDR3 is 13 amino acids long.